This T cell receptor (beta chain) was identified during a study of siplizumab effects on memory and regulatory T cells. The study, taken as a whole, reports: Memory cells seemed less diverse than naive T cells, which also seemed major contributors to the alloresponse. Only a minority of proliferating CD4+ or CD8+ clones had an assignable naive or memory phenotype, with roughly 80-96% lacking one. Mapping to unstimulated subsets was achieved for only a minor fraction of alloreactive clones.

The protocol was immunoSEQ multiplex PCR, while the TCRdb copy is restricted to in-frame clones and leaves out a portion. The sample consists of roughly 100,000 clones, roughly 91% of them appearing once. The CDR3 has 13 residues. CDR1 is LGHNA, CDR2 YSLEER, per germline. The ends lost 1 base at V and 9 bases at J; junction bases unmatched: 3. With respect to this clone: Its antigen is currently unknown.

Sequencing input: non-Treg CD4+ T cells sorted from blood. J is TRBJ2-4 and V is TRBV4-3, with 7 positions matching TRBD1. The source of this sequence is a human donor in good health. The CDR3 DNA reads TGCGCCAGCAGCCAAGGCAGGGGGACCATTCAGTACTTC. Protein sequence: CASSQGRGTIQYF.